This T cell receptor (beta chain) was observed in a study of T cells in localized non-small cell lung cancer (TCRdb year 2020). Background for the entire study: T cell repertoires of 200 to 300 early-stage NSCLC patients were analyzed, with tumors being compared against uninvolved tumor-adjacent lungs. The cohort was made up of a few hundred treatment-naive NSCLC patients whose localized lung tumors had been resected. NSCLC patients had a mean age of around 70 years, and around 130 were male and over 85 female. What the work shows at the level of the full study, not this receptor alone: Longer overall survival was associated with higher blood T cell density, whereas shorter survival was associated with higher adjacent-lung clonality. Because multi-region tumor sequencing was not performed, intratumor heterogeneity could not be ruled out. A median of around 57 of the top 100 tumor clones were detected in paired uninvolved adjacent lung, and 28 of these tumor clones were also found among the top 100 clones of the paired uninvolved adjacent lung. Because of the exploratory design, TCR variables were selected using unadjusted p-values without false-discovery rate correction. Uninvolved tumor-adjacent lung showed the highest T cell clonality, higher than tumor, which suggests more focused antigenic responses in the uninvolved tumor-adjacent lung.

At diagnosis, tumor, uninvolved tumor-adjacent lung and peripheral blood were collected and then preserved as a mix of FFPE and fresh-frozen material. The immunoSEQ Assay was used to sequence TCR beta CDR3 regions from DNA. Concerning the study's data processing: T cell density was computed as TCR beta template counts normalized to usable DNA estimated by amplifying housekeeping genes. Using the preseqR package, richness was estimated by extrapolating to 120,000 templates for tissue samples and 400,000 templates for PBMC samples. Clonality was taken to be one minus Pielou's evenness. Differential abundance testing on productive amino-acid clonotypes, with a minimum total count of 5 and an alpha of 0.1, was used to identify tissue-enriched TCRs. The Jaccard Index and the Morisita Overlap Index were used to quantify repertoire overlap between compartments. TCR beta CDR3s were clustered by GLIPH together with public tetramer-defined viral CDR3s, and at least three viral sequences plus V-gene enrichment were required for viral motifs. TCRdb stores this immuneACCESS table with in-frame sequences only. Part of the clones is absent; in the studies checked, under half of the shortfall reflects unresolved V genes, and no reason is known for the rest. V, J and clone size are those of that table, while D and trimming were read from the DNA. This sample comprises 5,000 or so clones, 33% of them detected only once. Of the sample, 7.5% to 8% is held by the ten largest clones.

As concerns this clone: Its antigen has not been determined. No much larger clonotype is one base removed from it; base qualities were not supplied.

Including cysteine and phenylalanine, the CDR3 has 15 amino acids. The sequence is cut down to CDR3 DNA, 45 bases in frame from base 1. Trimming takes 6 bases off V and 5 bases off J; junction bases not matched to a gene: 9. The germline V gene (reference sequence) specifies LNHDA as CDR1 and SQIVND as CDR2. The sample consisted of lung tumor tissue, taken before any cancer treatment. The receptor's source is a female donor of 60 years or more with stage I lung adenocarcinoma. Recombination connected TRBV19 to TRBJ2-1; a stretch of 8 junction bases matches TRBD2. Here the CDR3 is given as CASRLWGLVDNEQFF. The nucleotides are TGTGCCAGTAGACTATGGGGACTAGTTGACAATGAGCAGTTCTTC.